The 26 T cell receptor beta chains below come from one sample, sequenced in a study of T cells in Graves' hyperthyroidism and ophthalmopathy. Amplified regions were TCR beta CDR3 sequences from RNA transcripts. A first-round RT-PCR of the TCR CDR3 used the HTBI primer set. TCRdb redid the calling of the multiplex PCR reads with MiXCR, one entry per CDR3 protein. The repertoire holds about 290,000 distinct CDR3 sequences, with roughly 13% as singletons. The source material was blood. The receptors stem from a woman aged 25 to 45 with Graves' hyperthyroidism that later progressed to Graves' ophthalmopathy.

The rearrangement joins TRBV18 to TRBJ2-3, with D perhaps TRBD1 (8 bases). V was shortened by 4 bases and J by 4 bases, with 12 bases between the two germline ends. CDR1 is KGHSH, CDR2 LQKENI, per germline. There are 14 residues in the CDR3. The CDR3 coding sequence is TGTGCCAGCTCACGACAGGGGAGGGCAGATACGCAGTATTTT. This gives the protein CASSRQGRADTQYF.

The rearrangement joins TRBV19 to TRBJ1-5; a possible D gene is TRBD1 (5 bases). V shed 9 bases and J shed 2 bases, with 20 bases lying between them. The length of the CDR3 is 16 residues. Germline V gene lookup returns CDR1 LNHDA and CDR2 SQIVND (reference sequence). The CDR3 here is CARRGMGQSGNQPQHF. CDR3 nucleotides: TGTGCCAGAAGGGGTATGGGGCAGAGCGGCAATCAGCCCCAGCATTTT.

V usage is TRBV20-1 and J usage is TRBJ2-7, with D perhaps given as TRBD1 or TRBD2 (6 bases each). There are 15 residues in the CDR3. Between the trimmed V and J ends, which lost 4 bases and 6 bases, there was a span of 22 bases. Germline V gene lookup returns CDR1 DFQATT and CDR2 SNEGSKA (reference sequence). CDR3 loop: CSANYPGGQTREQYF. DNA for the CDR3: TGCAGTGCTAATTACCCCGGGGGCCAAACTCGCGAGCAGTACTTC.

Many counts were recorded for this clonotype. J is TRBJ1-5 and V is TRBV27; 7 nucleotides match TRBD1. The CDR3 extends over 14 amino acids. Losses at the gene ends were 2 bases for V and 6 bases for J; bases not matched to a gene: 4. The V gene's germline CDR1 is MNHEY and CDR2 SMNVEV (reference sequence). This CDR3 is CASSLQGVAQPQHF. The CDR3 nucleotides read TGTGCCAGCAGTTTACAGGGGGTGGCTCAGCCCCAGCATTTT.

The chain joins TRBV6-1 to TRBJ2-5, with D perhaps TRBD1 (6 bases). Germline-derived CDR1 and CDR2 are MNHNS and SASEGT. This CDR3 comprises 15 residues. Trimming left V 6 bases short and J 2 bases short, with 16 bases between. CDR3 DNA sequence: TGTGCCAGCAGCACCCGCACAGGGAAACAAGAGACCCAGTACTTC. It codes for CASSTRTGKQETQYF.

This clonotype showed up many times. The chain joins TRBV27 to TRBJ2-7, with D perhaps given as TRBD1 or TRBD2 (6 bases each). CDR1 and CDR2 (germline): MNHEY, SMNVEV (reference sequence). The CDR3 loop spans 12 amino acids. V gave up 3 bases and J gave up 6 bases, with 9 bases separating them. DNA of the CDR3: TGTGCCAGCAGTTTCAGGGGAGGCGAGCAGTACTTC. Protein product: CASSFRGGEQYF.

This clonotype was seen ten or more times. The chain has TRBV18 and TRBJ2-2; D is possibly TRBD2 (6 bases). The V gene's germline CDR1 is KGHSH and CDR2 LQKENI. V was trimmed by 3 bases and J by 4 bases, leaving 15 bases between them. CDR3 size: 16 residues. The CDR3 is CASSPDGSSSTGELFF. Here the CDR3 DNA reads TGTGCCAGCTCACCTGACGGGAGTTCTAGCACCGGGGAGCTGTTTTTT.

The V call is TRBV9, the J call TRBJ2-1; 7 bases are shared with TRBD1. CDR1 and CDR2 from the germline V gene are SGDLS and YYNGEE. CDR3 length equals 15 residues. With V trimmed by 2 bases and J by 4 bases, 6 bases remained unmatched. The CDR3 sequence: CASSVTGTDYNEQFF. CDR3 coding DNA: TGTGCCAGCAGCGTTACTGGGACAGATTACAATGAGCAGTTCTTC.

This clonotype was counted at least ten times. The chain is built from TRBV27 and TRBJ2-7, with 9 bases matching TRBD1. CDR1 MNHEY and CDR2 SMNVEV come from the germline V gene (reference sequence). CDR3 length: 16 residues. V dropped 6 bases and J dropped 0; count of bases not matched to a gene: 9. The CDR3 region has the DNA TGTGCCAGCAGACGCCGCCGGGACAGGGTCTCCTACGAGCAGTACTTC. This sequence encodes CASRRRRDRVSYEQYF.

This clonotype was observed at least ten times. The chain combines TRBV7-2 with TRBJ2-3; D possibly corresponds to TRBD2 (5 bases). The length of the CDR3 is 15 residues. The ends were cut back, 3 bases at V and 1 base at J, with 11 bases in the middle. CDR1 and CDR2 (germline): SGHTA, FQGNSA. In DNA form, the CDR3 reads TGTGCCAGCAGCTTTCAGGCGGGCCGCACAGATACGCAGTATTTT. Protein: CASSFQAGRTDTQYF.

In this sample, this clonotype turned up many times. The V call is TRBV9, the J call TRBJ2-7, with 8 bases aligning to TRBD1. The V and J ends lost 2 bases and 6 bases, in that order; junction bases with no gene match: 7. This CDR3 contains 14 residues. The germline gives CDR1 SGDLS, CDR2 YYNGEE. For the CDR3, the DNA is TGTGCCAGCAGCGTTTCCGGGACAGGACTCGAGCAGTACTTC. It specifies CASSVSGTGLEQYF.

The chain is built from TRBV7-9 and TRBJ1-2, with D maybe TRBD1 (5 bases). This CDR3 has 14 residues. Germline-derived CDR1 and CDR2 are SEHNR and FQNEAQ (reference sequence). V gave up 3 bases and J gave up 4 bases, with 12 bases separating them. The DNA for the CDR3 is TGTGCCAGCAGCTTCCTCGGACATTCCTATGGCTACACCTTC. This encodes CASSFLGHSYGYTF.

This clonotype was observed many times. The CDR3 loop is CASTNVGYEAFF. The CDR3 coding sequence is TGCGCCAGCACGAATGTTGGCTATGAAGCTTTCTTT. The chain employs TRBV4-3 and TRBJ1-1, with D hard to call. Looked up from germline, CDR1 is LGHNA and CDR2 is YSLEER. The CDR3 consists of 12 residues. With 7 bases removed from V and 7 bases from J, the gap between germline ends came to 13 bases.

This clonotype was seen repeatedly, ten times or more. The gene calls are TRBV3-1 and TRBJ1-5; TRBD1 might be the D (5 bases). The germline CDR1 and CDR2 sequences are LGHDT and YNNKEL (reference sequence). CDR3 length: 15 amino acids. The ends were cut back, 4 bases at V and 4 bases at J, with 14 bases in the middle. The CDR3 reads CASSLGRDRNQPQHF. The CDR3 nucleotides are TGTGCCAGCAGCCTCGGGAGAGACAGAAATCAGCCCCAGCATTTT.

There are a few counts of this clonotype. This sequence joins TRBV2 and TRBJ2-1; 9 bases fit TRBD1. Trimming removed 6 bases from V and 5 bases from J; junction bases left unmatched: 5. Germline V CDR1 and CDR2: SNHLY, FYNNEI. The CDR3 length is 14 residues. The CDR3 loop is CASRAGTGNNEQFF. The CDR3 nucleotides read TGTGCCAGCAGAGCCGGGACAGGGAACAATGAGCAGTTCTTC.

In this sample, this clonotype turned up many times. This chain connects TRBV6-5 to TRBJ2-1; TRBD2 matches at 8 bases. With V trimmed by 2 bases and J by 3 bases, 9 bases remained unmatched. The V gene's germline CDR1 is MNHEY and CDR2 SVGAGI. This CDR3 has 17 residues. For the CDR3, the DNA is TGTGCCAGCAGTTACCCCAGGCTAGCGGGTTACTACAATGAGCAGTTCTTC. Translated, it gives CASSYPRLAGYYNEQFF.

CDR3 bases: TGTGCCAGCAGTTTGTTGGGATCTGGGGCCAACGTCCTGACTTTC. It yields the protein CASSLLGSGANVLTF. The chain has TRBV12-3 or TRBV12-4 and TRBJ2-6, with unresolved D. V lost 3 bases and J 1 base, leaving 7 bases between the germline ends. This CDR3 is 15 amino acids long.

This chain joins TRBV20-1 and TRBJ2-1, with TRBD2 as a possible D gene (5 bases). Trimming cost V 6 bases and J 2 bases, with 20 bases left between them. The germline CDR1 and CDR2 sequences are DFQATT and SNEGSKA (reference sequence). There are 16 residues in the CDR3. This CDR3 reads CSANPRRSNTYNEQFF. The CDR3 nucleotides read TGCAGTGCAAACCCGAGGAGGTCTAACACCTACAATGAGCAGTTCTTC.

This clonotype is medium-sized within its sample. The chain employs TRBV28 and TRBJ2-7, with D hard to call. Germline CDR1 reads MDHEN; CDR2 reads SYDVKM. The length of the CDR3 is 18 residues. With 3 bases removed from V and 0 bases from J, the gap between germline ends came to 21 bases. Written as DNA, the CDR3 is TGTGCCAGCAGTTTTCGAAGTCTTGGTCCCGTAACCTCCTACGAGCAGTACTTC. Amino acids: CASSFRSLGPVTSYEQYF.

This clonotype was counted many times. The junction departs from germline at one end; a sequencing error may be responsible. The CDR3 sequence: CASSFGPGGRSDTQYF. The DNA for the CDR3 is TGTGCTAGCAGCTTTGGACCGGGCGGGAGATCAGATACGCAGTATTTT. The rearrangement uses TRBV7-7 and TRBJ2-3; 7 bases fit TRBD2. This CDR3 has 16 residues. Germline CDR1 SSHAT, CDR2 FNYEAQ (reference sequence). Drawing the rest from reference TRBV7-7 and TRBJ2-3, the complete variable domain is GAGVSQSPRYKVTKRGQDVTLRCDPISSHATLYWYQQALGQGPEFLTYFNYEAQPDKSGLPSDRFSAERPEGSISTLTIQRTEQRDSAMYRCASSFGPGGRSDTQYFGPGTRLTVL.

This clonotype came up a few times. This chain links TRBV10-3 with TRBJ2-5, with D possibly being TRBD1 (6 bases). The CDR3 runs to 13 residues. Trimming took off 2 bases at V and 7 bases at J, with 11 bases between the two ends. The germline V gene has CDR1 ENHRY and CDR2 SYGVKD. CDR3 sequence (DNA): TGTGCCATCAGTGAGGCCCTAGGGGGGACCCAGTACTTC. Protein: CAISEALGGTQYF.

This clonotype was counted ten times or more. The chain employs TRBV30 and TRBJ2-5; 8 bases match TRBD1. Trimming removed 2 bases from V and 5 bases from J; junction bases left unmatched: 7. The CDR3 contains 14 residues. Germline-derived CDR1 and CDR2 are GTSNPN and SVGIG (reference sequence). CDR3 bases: TGTGCCTGGAGTCCCGGACAGGGTTCGGAGACCCAGTACTTC. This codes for CAWSPGQGSETQYF.

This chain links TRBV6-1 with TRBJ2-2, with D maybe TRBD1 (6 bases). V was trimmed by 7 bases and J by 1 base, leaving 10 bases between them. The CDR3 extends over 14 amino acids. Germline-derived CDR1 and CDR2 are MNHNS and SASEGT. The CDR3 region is CASIWGQNTGELFF. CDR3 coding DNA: TGTGCCAGCATCTGGGGGCAGAACACCGGGGAGCTGTTTTTT.

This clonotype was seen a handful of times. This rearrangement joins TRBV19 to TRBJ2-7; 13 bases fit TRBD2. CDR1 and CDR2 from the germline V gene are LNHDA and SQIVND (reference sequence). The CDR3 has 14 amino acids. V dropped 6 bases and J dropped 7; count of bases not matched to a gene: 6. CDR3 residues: CASSPGLAGREQYF. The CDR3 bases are TGTGCCAGTAGCCCGGGACTAGCGGGACGAGAGCAGTACTTC.

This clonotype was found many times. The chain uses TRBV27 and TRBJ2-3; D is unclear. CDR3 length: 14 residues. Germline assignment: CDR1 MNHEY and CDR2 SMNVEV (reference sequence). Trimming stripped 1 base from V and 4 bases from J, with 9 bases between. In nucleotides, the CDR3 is TGTGCCAGCAGTTTATGGCAGTCTCCAGATACGCAGTATTTT. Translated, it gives CASSLWQSPDTQYF.

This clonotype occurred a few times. The CDR3 nucleotides are TGTGCCACCAGTGATTCTGCGGGAGGGAGAGAGACCCAGTACTTC. It specifies CATSDSAGGRETQYF. This sequence joins TRBV24-1 and TRBJ2-5; TRBD2 matches at 9 bases. This CDR3 region has 15 residues. Germline lookup yields CDR1 KGHDR and CDR2 SFDVKD. V shed 2 bases, J shed 4 bases, and the junction held 4 bases outside the gene matches.